One sample yielded the 9 T cell receptor beta chains listed below, sequenced in a study of T cell responses to AZD1222 COVID-19 vaccine. Method: immunoSEQ multiplex PCR; TCRdb's copy keeps in-frame clones and lacks some. Among roughly 86,000 clones listed, roughly 85% were seen once. Sample: peripheral blood, taken 28 days after the second AZD1222 dose. The receptor source for this set is an adult who received the AZD1222 COVID-19 vaccine.

CDR3 bases: TGTGCCAGCAGCTTAGGGGCTCATAATTCACCCCTCCACTTT. Translating it yields CASSLGAHNSPLHF. The chain employs TRBV7-8 and TRBJ1-6, with D unclear. The V gene lost 1 base and the J gene lost 5 bases, with 6 bases spanning the gap. This CDR3 contains 14 residues. Per germline, CDR1 SGHVS and CDR2 FQNEAQ.

On this clone: One end of the junction fails to match germline, which may point to a read error. This chain uses TRBV12-3 or TRBV12-4 with TRBJ1-2; possible D gene TRBD1, 5 bases. The CDR3 loop spans 13 amino acids. The CDR3 loop is CASSLAGTEGYTF. As DNA, the CDR3 is TGTGCCAGCAGCTTAGCAGGGACGGAGGGCTACACCTTC.

The chain joins TRBV5-6 to TRBJ1-2, with TRBD1 as a possible D gene (5 bases). The CDR3 sequence is 14 residues long. Germline V gene sequence: CDR1 SGHDT, CDR2 YYEEEE. Between the trimmed V and J ends, which lost 4 bases and 0 bases, there was a span of 10 bases. CDR3: CASSPLGPNYGYTF. The CDR3 DNA sequence: TGTGCCAGCAGCCCCTTGGGACCTAACTATGGCTACACCTTC. Full variable domain (outside the CDR3, taken from reference TRBV5-6 and TRBJ1-2): DAGVTQSPTHLIKTRGQQVTLRCSPKSGHDTVSWYQQALGQGPQFIFQYYEEEERQRGNFPDRFSGHQFPNYSSELNVNALLLGDSALYLCASSPLGPNYGYTFGSGTRLTVV.

The chain is built from TRBV30 and TRBJ2-2, with D possibly TRBD1 on 6 matching bases. CDR3 length: 13 amino acids. Trimming removed 4 bases at V and 6 bases at J, with 12 bases between. The V gene's germline CDR1 is GTSNPN and CDR2 SVGIG (reference sequence). This CDR3 is CAWMIQGPGELFF. In DNA, the CDR3 is TGTGCCTGGATGATACAGGGACCCGGGGAGCTGTTTTTT.

The chain uses TRBV5-1 and TRBJ2-1; maybe TRBD2 (7 bases). V dropped 4 bases and J dropped 4 bases, with 15 bases sitting between them. The length of the CDR3 is 15 residues. CDR1 and CDR2 (germline): SGHRS, YFSETQ. The chain's CDR3 is CASSLGGGGYNEQFF. CDR3 DNA sequence: TGCGCCAGCAGCCTCGGGGGCGGGGGTTACAATGAGCAGTTCTTC.

The chain employs TRBV7-2 and TRBJ1-3; a weak D match, TRBD1 (5 bases). V lost 8 bases, J lost 4 bases, and 9 bases lay in between. The CDR3 has 12 amino acids. Per the germline V gene, CDR1 is SGHTA and CDR2 is FQGNSA. The CDR3 DNA follows: TGTGCCAGCGGACACAGGGGAAACACCATATATTTT. Translated: CASGHRGNTIYF.

This clone was counted only a few times. The chain is built from TRBV9 and TRBJ2-7; 11 bases are shared with TRBD2. This CDR3 is built from 18 residues. With V trimmed by 4 bases and J by 2 bases, 14 bases remained unmatched. Germline loops: CDR1 SGDLS, CDR2 YYNGEE. CDR3 protein: CASSSSGTSGKPTYEQYF. Written as DNA, the CDR3 is TGTGCCAGCAGCTCCTCCGGGACTAGCGGAAAACCCACCTACGAGCAGTACTTC.

This chain uses TRBV9 with TRBJ2-2, with 9 positions matching TRBD2. V was clipped by 4 bases and J by 3 bases; unmatched bases: 10. CDR3 length equals 17 residues. Germline V CDR1 and CDR2: SGDLS, YYNGEE. The CDR3 DNA is TGTGCCAGCAGCACCGACGGCGGGGGGGCTGACACCGGGGAGCTGTTTTTT. The encoded protein is CASSTDGGGADTGELFF.

There are a few counts of this clone. V gene TRBV12-3 or TRBV12-4 combines with J gene TRBJ1-6, with D uncertain. The CDR3 runs to 12 residues. V was trimmed by 6 bases and J by 10 bases, leaving 10 bases between them. CDR3 loop: CASSLRRSPLHF. CDR3 in DNA: TGTGCCAGCAGCCTCCGGAGGTCACCCCTCCACTTT.